This T cell receptor (beta chain) appears in the sequencing data of a study of vaccination and CD4 T cells after COVID-19. CD4+ T cells that had been cultured provided DNA sequenced with the Oncomine TCR Beta short-read assay. TCRdb re-analysed the PCR reads in MiXCR, keeping a single row per CDR3 protein. Here the sample spans about 18,000 distinct CDR3 sequences, roughly two fifths being singletons. Worth noting for this clonotype: Its target is not known.

This CDR3 has 15 residues. CDR1 is LNHDA, CDR2 SQIVND, per germline (reference sequence). Trimming took 2 bases from V and 5 from J; bases not matched to a gene: 8. Findings and caveats of the study: The study found that a median approximately 83% of reactive clones in convalescent patients appeared only post-vaccination. The study found median SARS-CoV-2-reactive clonotypes rising from about 22 to 38, not significantly.

The treatment is: roughly ten-day PBMC culture with coronavirus spike peptide pools or control peptides (ViraFEST assay). ViraFEST stimulated the growth of antigen-specific T cells using peptide pools and subsequently profiled their TCRs by sequencing. Per-well cultures of around 2 million PBMCs received roughly 9.3 IU/ml IL-2 and 10 ug/ml peptide pools. Sequencing used CD4+ T cells from blood, cultured in vitro, obtained after SARS-CoV-2 vaccination. The TCR comes from a human donor who had recovered from COVID-19. The V and J genes are TRBV19 and TRBJ2-7; 8 bases line up with TRBD1. As DNA, the CDR3 is TGTGCCAGTAGTATACGGCCAGGGGGCGAGGACGAGCAGTACTTC. Translation gives CASSIRPGGEDEQYF.